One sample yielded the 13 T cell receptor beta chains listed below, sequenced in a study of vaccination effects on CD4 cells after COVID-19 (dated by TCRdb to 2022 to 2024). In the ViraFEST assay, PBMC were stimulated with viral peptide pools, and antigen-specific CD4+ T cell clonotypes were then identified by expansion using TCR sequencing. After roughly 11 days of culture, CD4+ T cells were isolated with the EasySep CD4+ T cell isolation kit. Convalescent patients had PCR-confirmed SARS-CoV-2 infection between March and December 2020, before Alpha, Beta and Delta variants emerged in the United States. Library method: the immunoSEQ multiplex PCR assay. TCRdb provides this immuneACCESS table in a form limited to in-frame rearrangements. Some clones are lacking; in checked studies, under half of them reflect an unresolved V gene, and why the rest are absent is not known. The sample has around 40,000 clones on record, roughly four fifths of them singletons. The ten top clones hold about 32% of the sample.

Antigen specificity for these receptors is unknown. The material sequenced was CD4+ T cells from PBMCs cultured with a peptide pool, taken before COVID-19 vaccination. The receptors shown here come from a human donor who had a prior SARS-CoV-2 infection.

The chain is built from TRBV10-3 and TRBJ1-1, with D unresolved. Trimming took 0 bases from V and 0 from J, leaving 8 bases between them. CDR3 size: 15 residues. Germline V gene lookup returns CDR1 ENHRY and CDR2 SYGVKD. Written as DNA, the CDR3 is TGTGCCATCAGTGAGTCTGGCAGACTGAACACTGAAGCTTTCTTT. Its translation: CAISESGRLNTEAFF.

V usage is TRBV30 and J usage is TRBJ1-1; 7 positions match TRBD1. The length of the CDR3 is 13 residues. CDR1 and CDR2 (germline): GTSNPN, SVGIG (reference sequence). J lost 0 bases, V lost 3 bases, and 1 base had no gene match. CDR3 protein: CAWSRGMNTEAFF. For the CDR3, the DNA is TGTGCCTGGAGCAGGGGGATGAACACTGAAGCTTTCTTT.

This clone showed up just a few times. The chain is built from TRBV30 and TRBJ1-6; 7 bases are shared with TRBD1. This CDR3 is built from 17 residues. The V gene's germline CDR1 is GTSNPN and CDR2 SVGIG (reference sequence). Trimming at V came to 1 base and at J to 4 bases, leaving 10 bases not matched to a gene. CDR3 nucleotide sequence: TGTGCCTGGAGTGGAACCACAGGGGTGGATTATAATTCACCCCTCCACTTT. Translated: CAWSGTTGVDYNSPLHF.

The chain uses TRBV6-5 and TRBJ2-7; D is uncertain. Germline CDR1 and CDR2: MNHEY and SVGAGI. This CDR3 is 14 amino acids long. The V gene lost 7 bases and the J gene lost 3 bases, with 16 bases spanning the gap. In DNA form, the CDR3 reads TGTGCCAGCACCCAAGAACCCGCTAGCTACGAGCAGTACTTC. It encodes CASTQEPASYEQYF.

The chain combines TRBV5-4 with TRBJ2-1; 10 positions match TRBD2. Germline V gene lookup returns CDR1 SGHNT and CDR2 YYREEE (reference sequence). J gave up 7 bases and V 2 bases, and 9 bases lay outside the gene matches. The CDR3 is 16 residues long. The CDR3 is CASSFLAGVAWNEQFF. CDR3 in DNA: TGTGCCAGCAGCTTTCTAGCGGGAGTAGCTTGGAATGAGCAGTTCTTC. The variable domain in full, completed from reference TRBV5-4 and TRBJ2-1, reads ETGVTQSPTHLIKTRGQQVTLRCSSQSGHNTVSWYQQALGQGPQFIFQYYREEENGRGNFPPRFSGLQFPNYSSELNVNALELDDSALYLCASSFLAGVAWNEQFFGPGTRLTVL.

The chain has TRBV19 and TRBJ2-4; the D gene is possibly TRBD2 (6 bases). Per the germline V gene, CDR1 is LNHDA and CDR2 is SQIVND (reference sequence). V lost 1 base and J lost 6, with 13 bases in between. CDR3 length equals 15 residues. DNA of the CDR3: TGTGCCAGTAGTATAGCGGGAGATCGTATAAACATTCAGTACTTC. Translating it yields CASSIAGDRINIQYF.

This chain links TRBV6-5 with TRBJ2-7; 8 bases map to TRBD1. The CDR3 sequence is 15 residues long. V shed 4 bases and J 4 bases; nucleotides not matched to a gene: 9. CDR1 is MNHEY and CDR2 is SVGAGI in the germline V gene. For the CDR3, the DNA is TGTGCCAGCAGTTCGCCAGGACAGGGCTTATACGAGCAGTACTTC. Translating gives CASSSPGQGLYEQYF.

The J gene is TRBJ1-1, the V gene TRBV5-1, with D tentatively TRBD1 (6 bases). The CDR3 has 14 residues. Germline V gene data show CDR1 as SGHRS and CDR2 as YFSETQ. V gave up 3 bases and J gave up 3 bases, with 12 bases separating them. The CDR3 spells CASSSQGIDTEAFF. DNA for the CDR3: TGCGCCAGCAGCTCTCAGGGGATAGACACTGAAGCTTTCTTT. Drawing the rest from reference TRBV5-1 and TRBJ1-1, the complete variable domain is KAGVTQTPRYLIKTRGQQVTLSCSPISGHRSVSWYQQTPGQGLQFLFEYFSETQRNKGNFPGRFSGRQFSNSRSEMNVSTLELGDSALYLCASSSQGIDTEAFFGQGTRLTVV.

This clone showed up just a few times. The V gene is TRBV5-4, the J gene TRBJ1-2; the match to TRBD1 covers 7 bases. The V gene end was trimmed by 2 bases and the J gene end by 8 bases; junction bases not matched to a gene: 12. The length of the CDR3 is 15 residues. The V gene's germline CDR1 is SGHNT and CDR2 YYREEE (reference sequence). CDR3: CASSFYNPDRAGYTF. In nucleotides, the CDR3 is TGTGCCAGCAGCTTCTATAACCCCGACAGGGCCGGCTACACCTTC.

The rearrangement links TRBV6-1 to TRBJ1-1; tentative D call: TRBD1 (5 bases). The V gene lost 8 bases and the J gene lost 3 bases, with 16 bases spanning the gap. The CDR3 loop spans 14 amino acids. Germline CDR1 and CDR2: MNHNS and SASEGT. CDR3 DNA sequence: TGTGCCAGCGTCAAATCGGGACGGGACACTGAAGCTTTCTTT. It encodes CASVKSGRDTEAFF.

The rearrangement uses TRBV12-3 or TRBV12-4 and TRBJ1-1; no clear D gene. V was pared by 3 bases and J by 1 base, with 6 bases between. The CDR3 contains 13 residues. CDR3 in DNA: TGTGCCAGCAGTTTTTTTTGGAACACTGAAGCTTTCTTT. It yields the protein CASSFFWNTEAFF.

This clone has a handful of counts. CDR3 protein: CASSRWGDNSPLHF. CDR3 sequence (DNA): TGTGCCAGCAGCCGGTGGGGGGATAATTCACCCCTCCACTTT. This rearrangement joins TRBV5-4 to TRBJ1-6, with D perhaps TRBD1 (5 bases). Germline CDR1 SGHNT, CDR2 YYREEE (reference sequence). There are 14 residues in the CDR3. Trimming took off 4 bases at V and 5 bases at J, with 10 bases between the two ends.

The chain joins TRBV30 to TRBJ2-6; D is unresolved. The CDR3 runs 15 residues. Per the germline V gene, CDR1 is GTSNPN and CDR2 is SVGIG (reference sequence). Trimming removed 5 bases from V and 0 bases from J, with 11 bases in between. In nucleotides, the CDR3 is TGTGCCTGGGTTAAGAAGGGCTCTGGGGCCAACGTCCTGACTTTC. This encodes CAWVKKGSGANVLTF. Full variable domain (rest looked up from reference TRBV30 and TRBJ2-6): SQTIHQWPATLVQPVGSPLSLECTVEGTSNPNLYWYRQAAGRGLQLLFYSVGIGQISSEVPQNLSASRPQDRQFILSSKKLLLSDSGFYLCAWVKKGSGANVLTFGAGSRLTVL.